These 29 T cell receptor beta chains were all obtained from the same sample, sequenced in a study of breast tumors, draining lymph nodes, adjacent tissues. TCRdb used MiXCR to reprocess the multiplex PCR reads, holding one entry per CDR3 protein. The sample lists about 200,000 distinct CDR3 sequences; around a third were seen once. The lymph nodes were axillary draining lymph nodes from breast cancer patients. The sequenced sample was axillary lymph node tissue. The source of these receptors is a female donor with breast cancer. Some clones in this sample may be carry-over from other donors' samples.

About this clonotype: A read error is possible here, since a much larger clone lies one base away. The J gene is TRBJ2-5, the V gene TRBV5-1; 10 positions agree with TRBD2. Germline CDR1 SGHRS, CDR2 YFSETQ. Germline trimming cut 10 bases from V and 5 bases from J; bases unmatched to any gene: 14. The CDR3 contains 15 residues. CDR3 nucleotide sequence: TGCGCCGGCAACAAAGGGACTAGCGCCTCGGAGACCCAGTACTTC. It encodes CAGNKGTSASETQYF.

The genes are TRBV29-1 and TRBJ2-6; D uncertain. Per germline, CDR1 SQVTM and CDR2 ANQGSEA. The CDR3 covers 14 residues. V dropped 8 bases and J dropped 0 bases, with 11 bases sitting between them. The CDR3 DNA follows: TGCAGCAGGGCGGCTAGCTCTGGGGCCAACGTCCTGACTTTC. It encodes CSRAASSGANVLTF. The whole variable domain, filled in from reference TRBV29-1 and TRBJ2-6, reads SAVISQKPSRDICQRGTSLTIQCQVDSQVTMMFWYRQQPGQSLTLIATANQGSEATYESGFVIDKFPISRPNLTFSTLTVSNMSPEDSSIYLCSRAASSGANVLTFGAGSRLTVL.

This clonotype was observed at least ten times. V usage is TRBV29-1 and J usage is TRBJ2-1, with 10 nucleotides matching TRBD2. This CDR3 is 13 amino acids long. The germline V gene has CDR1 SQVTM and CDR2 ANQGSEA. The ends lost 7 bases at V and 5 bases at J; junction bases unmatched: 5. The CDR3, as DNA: TGCAGCGCTGTAGCGGGAGGCCACAATGAGCAGTTCTTC. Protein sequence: CSAVAGGHNEQFF.

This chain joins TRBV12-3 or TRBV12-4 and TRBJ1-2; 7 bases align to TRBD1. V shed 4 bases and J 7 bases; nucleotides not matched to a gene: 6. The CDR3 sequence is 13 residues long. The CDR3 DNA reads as TGTGCCAGCAGTTCCACAGGGGTCGGTGGCTACACCTTC. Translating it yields CASSSTGVGGYTF.

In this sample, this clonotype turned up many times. The CDR3 reads CASSQQDENIQYF. The DNA for the CDR3 is TGTGCCAGCAGCCAACAAGACGAAAACATTCAGTACTTC. The J gene is TRBJ2-4, the V gene TRBV4-2, with no clear D. Germline lookup yields CDR1 LGHNA and CDR2 YNFKEQ. The CDR3 consists of 13 residues. The germline V and J ends were trimmed by 2 bases and 5 bases, with 7 bases remaining between them.

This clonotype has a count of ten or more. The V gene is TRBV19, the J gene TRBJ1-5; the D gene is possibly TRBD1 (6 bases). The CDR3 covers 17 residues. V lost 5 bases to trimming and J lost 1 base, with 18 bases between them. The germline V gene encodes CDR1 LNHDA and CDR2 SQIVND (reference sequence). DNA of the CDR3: TGTGCCAGTAGTTCAGCAGGGACAAAGAGAAGCAATCAGCCCCAGCATTTT. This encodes CASSSAGTKRSNQPQHF.

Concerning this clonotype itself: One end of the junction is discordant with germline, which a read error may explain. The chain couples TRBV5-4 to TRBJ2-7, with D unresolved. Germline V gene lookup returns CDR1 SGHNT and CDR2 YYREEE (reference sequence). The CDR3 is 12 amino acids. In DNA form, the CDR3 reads TGTGCCAGCGGCTTGGAGTGGGGCGAGCAGTACTTC. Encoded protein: CASGLEWGEQYF.

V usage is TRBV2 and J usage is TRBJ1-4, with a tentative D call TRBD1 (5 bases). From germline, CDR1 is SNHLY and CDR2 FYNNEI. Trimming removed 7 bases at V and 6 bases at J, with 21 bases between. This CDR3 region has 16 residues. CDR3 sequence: CASMAGLAGEDEKLFF. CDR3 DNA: TGTGCCAGCATGGCTGGGCTAGCGGGGGAGGATGAAAAACTGTTTTTT.

DNA for the CDR3: TGTGCCAGCAGTGATCAGCAGGCCAACACTGAAGCTTTCTTT. Its translation: CASSDQQANTEAFF. V and J are TRBV2 and TRBJ1-1; no reliable D call. Trimming left V 3 bases short and J 2 bases short, with 10 bases between. The germline V gene encodes CDR1 SNHLY and CDR2 FYNNEI. CDR3 length: 14 residues.

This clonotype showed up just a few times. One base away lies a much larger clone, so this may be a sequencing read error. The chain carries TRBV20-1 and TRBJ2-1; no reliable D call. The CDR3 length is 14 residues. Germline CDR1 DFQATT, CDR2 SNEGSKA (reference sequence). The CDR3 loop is CSAVGRSTYTEQFF. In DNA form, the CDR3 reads TGCAGTGCTGTCGGACGGAGCACCTACACTGAGCAGTTCTTC.

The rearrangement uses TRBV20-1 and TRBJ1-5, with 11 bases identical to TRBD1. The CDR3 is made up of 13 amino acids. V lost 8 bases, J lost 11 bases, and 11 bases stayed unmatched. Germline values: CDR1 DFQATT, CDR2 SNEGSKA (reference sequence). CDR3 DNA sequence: TGCAGTATGGACAGGGGGCTTCGTGAGACCCAGCATTTT. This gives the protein CSMDRGLRETQHF.

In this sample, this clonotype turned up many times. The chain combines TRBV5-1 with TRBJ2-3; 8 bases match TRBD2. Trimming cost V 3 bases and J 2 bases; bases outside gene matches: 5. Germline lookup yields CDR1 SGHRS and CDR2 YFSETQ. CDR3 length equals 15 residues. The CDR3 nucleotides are TGCGCCAGCAGCTCTTTAGCGGGGACCACAGATACGCAGTATTTT. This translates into CASSSLAGTTDTQYF.

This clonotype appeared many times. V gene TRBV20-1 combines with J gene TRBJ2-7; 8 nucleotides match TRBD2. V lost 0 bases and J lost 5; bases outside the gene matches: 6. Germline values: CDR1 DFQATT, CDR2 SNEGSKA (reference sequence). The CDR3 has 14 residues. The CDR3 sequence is CSARDGSGTHEQYF. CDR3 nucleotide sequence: TGCAGTGCTAGAGATGGTAGCGGGACCCACGAGCAGTACTTC.

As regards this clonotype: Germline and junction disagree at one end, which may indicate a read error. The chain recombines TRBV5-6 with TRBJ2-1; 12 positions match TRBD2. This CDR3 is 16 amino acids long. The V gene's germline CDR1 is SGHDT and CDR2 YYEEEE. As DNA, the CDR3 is TGTGCCAGCAGCTTGCCGGGACTAGCGGGTGGCAATGGGCAGTTCTTC. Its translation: CASSLPGLAGGNGQFF.

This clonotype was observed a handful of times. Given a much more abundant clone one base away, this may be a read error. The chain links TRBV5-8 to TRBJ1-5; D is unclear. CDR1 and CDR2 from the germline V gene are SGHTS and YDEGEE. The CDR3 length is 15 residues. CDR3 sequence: CVSSPEDLSNQPQHF. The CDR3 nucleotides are TGTGTCAGCAGCCCGGAGGACCTTAGCAATCAGCCCCAGCATTTT.

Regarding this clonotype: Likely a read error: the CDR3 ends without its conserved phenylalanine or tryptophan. The CDR3 DNA is TGTGCCAGCAGCTCCCTTCTTACAGGATCTGAAGCTTTCCTT. Its protein product is CASSSLLTGSEAFL. The chain couples TRBV7-2 to TRBJ1-1; perhaps TRBD1 as D (5 bases). The V and J ends lost 4 bases and 6 bases respectively, with 15 bases between them. This CDR3 region has 14 residues. Looked up from germline, CDR1 is SGHTA and CDR2 is FQGNSA.

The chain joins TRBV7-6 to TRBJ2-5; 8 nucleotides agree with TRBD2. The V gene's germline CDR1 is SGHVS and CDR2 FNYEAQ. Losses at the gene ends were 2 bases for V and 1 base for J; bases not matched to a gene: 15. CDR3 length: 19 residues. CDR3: CASSLSRRAGVSLQETQYF. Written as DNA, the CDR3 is TGTGCCAGCAGCTTAAGCCGGCGAGCGGGAGTGTCCCTCCAAGAGACCCAGTACTTC. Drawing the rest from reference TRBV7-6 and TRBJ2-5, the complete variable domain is GAGVSQSPRYKVTKRGQDVALRCDPISGHVSLYWYRQALGQGPEFLTYFNYEAQQDKSGLPNDRFSAERPEGSISTLTIQRTEQRDSAMYRCASSLSRRAGVSLQETQYFGPGTRLLVL.

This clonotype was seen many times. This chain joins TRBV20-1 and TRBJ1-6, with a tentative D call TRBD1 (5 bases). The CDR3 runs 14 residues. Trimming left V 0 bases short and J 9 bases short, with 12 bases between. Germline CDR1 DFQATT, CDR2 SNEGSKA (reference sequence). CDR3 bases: TGCAGTGCTAGAGATACAGGAATGAGTTCACCCCTCCACTTT. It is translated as CSARDTGMSSPLHF.

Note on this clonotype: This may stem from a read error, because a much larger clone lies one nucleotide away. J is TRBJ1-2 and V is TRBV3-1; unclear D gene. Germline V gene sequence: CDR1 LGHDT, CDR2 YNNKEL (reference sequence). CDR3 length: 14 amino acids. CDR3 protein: CTSSQVAGGDDYTF. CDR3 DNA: TGTACCAGCAGCCAAGTGGCAGGTGGGGATGACTACACCTTC.

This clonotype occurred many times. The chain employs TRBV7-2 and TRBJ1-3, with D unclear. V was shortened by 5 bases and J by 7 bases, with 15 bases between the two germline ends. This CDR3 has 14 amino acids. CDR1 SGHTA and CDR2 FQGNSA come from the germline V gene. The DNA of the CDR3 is TGTGCCAGCAGCCCCGACGGTGGGGTTAACACCATATATTTT. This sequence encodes CASSPDGGVNTIYF. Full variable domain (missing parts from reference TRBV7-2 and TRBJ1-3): GAGVSQSPSNKVTEKGKDVELRCDPISGHTALYWYRQSLGQGLEFLIYFQGNSAPDKSGLPSDRFSAERTGGSVSTLTIQRTQQEDSAVYLCASSPDGGVNTIYFGEGSWLTVV.

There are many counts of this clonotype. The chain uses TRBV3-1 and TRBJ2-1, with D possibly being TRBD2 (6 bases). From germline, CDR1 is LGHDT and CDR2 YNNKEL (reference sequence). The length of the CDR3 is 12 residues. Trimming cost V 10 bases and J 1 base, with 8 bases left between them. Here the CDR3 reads CATGGSYNEQFF. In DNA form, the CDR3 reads TGTGCCACCGGGGGATCCTACAATGAGCAGTTCTTC.

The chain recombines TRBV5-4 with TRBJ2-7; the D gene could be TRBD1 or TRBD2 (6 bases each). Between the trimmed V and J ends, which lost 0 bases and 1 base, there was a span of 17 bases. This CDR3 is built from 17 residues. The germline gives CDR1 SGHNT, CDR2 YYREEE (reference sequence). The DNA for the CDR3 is TGTGCCAGCAGCTTGGGAGGACCGGGGGCGATTTCCTACGAGCAGTACTTC. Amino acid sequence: CASSLGGPGAISYEQYF. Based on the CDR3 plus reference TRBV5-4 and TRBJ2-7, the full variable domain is ETGVTQSPTHLIKTRGQQVTLRCSSQSGHNTVSWYQQALGQGPQFIFQYYREEENGRGNFPPRFSGLQFPNYSSELNVNALELDDSALYLCASSLGGPGAISYEQYFGPGTRLTVT.

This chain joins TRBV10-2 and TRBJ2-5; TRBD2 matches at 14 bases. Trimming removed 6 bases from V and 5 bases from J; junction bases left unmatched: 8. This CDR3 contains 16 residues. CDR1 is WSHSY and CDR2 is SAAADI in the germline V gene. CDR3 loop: CASSSTSGGAMETQYF. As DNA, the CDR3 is TGCGCCAGCAGCTCGACTAGCGGGGGGGCCATGGAGACCCAGTACTTC.

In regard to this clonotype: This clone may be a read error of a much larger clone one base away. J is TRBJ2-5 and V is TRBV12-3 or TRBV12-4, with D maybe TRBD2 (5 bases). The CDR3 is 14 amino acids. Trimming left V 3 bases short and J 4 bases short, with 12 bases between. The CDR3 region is CASSFSPGGETQYF. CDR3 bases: TGTGCCAGCAGTTTCAGCCCCGGAGGAGAGACCCAGTACTTC.

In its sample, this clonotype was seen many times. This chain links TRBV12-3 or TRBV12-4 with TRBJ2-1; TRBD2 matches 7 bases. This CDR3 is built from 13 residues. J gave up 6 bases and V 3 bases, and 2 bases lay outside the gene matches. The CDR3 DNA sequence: TGTGCCAGCAGTTTTTGGGGGGGCAATGAGCAGTTCTTC. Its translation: CASSFWGGNEQFF.

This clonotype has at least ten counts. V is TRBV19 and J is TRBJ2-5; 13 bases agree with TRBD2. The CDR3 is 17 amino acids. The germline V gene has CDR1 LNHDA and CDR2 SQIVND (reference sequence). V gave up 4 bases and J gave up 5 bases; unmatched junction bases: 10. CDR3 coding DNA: TGTGCCAGTAGTACTAGGACTAGCGGGAGTTCGGGTGAGACCCAGTACTTC. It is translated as CASSTRTSGSSGETQYF.

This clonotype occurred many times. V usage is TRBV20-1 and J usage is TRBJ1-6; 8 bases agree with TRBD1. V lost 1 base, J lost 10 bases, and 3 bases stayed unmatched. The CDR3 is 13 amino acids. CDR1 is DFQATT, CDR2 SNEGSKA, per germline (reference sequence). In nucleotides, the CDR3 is TGCAGTGCTAGAGGGACAGGGAAATCACCCCTCCACTTT. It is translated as CSARGTGKSPLHF.

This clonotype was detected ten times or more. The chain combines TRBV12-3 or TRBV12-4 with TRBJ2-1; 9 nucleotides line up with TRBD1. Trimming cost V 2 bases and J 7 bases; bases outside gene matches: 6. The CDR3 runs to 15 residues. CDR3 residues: CASSLRHRGQNEQFF. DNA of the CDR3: TGTGCCAGCAGTTTAAGGCACAGGGGGCAAAATGAGCAGTTCTTC.

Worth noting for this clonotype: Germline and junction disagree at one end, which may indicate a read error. This CDR3 is CSARDIPRGSTF. In DNA, the CDR3 is TGCAGTGCTAGAGATATTCCTAGGGGCTCCACCTTC. V is TRBV20-1 and J is TRBJ1-2, with a possible D match to TRBD1 (5 bases). The length of the CDR3 is 12 residues. Germline assignment: CDR1 DFQATT and CDR2 SNEGSKA (reference sequence).